This T cell receptor beta chain emerged from a study of shared clonotypes between healthy human individuals. Germline values: CDR1 GTSNPN, CDR2 SVGIG (reference sequence). V gave up 8 bases and J gave up 7 bases; unmatched junction bases: 16. The CDR3 is 15 amino acids. Using 200 ng DNA, approximately 30,000 T cell genomes, the sorted-subset replicate PCRs were run. Clones were read by immunoSEQ multiplex PCR, and TCRdb kept only the in-frame ones, dropping some. The sample contains more than 2 million clones, around 95% of which appear only once. Splitting the CD4+ cells yielded a CD45RA+ naive subset and a CD45RA-negative memory subset. Remarks on this clone: The antigen remains undetermined.

Findings and limits, study-wide: Tissue TCR repertoires likely differ from these blood-only repertoires.

The rearrangement uses TRBV30 and TRBJ2-1; 8 positions match TRBD2. The sample comprised naive CD4+ T cells sorted from blood. The sample's subset: CD45RA+ positively selected. This sequence was found in a man aged 18 to 30 in good health. CDR3 sequence reads: CALRERGPLRNEQFF. The CDR3 nucleotides read TGTGCCCTCAGAGAGCGGGGGCCCCTTAGGAATGAGCAGTTCTTC.